The rows below give T cell receptor beta chains drawn from one sample of a study of T cells expressing NK-cell markers. TCRdb re-analyzed the 5' RACE reads; it lists each CDR3 protein once, without DNA. Found here are about 370,000 distinct CDR3 sequences; the top ten clones hold around a tenth. Sequenced: blood T cells: a sorted CD56 or NKG2C T cell subset, CD4+ or CD8+ T cells, or bulk PBMC T cells (not recorded which). The receptors were sampled from a woman in her forties or fifties in good health. The CDR3 runs from the conserved cysteine through the conserved F or W.

v_call: TRBV29-1
j_call: TRBJ2-6
cdr3_aa: CSVEGESGANVLTF

v_call: TRBV4-2
j_call: TRBJ2-5
cdr3_aa: CASRSGEGPQYF

v_call: TRBV27
j_call: TRBJ1-1
cdr3_aa: CASSLSGATEAFF

v_call: TRBV5-1
j_call: TRBJ2-1
cdr3_aa: CASSLAVAEYNEQFF

v_call: TRBV12-3/TRBV12-4
j_call: TRBJ2-5
cdr3_aa: CASSLGVRETQYF

v_call: TRBV20-1
j_call: TRBJ1-2
cdr3_aa: CSARPGQGYTF

v_call: TRBV19
j_call: TRBJ1-4
cdr3_aa: CASTPPGTTNEKLFF

v_call: TRBV28
j_call: TRBJ2-5
cdr3_aa: CASSVTGKETQYF

v_call: TRBV3-1
j_call: TRBJ2-2
cdr3_aa: CASSLDRARTGELFF

v_call: TRBV5-1
j_call: TRBJ2-1
cdr3_aa: CASSLAGGGSYNEQFF

v_call: TRBV29-1
j_call: TRBJ2-7
cdr3_aa: CSVLDRYLGEQYF

v_call: TRBV27
j_call: TRBJ2-7
cdr3_aa: CASSSRDRVSEQYF

v_call: TRBV3-1
j_call: TRBJ2-7
cdr3_aa: CASSQDRGTGSSYEQYF

v_call: TRBV12-3/TRBV12-4
j_call: TRBJ1-6
cdr3_aa: CASSMTGVGSPLHF

v_call: TRBV6-6
j_call: TRBJ2-4
cdr3_aa: CASSYSRNIQYF

v_call: TRBV25-1
j_call: TRBJ2-7
cdr3_aa: CASRTVNEQYF

v_call: TRBV24-1
j_call: TRBJ2-2
cdr3_aa: CATSAETNTGELFF

v_call: TRBV4-1
j_call: TRBJ1-4
cdr3_aa: CASSQPLVGVKLFF

v_call: TRBV6-1
j_call: TRBJ2-1
cdr3_aa: CASSEVSSVNEQFF

v_call: TRBV6-1
j_call: TRBJ1-5
cdr3_aa: CASKQTGGQPQHF

v_call: TRBV5-5
j_call: TRBJ2-1
cdr3_aa: CASSSQTGRSVGEQFF

v_call: TRBV5-1
j_call: TRBJ2-7
cdr3_aa: CASSRDTSEQYF

v_call: TRBV20-1
j_call: TRBJ1-5
cdr3_aa: CSSQRQISNQPQHF

v_call: TRBV3-1
j_call: TRBJ2-1
cdr3_aa: CASSQSRSSEQFF

v_call: TRBV4-1
j_call: TRBJ2-3
cdr3_aa: CASSQDFGLAQYF

v_call: TRBV20-1
j_call: TRBJ1-6
cdr3_aa: CSARAKESSYNSPLHF

v_call: TRBV6-5
j_call: TRBJ1-3
cdr3_aa: CASSYGAGERNTIYF

v_call: TRBV5-1
j_call: TRBJ2-3
cdr3_aa: CASMTFSGTDTQYF

v_call: TRBV20-1
j_call: TRBJ1-5
cdr3_aa: CSARLTGLSQPQHF

v_call: TRBV5-1
j_call: TRBJ2-2
cdr3_aa: CASSFPTLAPNTGELFF

v_call: TRBV30
j_call: TRBJ2-2
cdr3_aa: CAWSVHGAGELFF

v_call: TRBV10-3
j_call: TRBJ2-1
cdr3_aa: CAISPLGLDNNEQFF

v_call: TRBV10-2
j_call: TRBJ2-1
cdr3_aa: CASSPEERPYNEQFF

v_call: TRBV10-3
j_call: TRBJ2-2
cdr3_aa: CAISAERANTGELFF

v_call: TRBV5-1
j_call: TRBJ1-2
cdr3_aa: CASSLVGTGDGYTF

v_call: TRBV12-3/TRBV12-4
j_call: TRBJ2-5
cdr3_aa: CASSPTGTGGVETQYF

v_call: TRBV2
j_call: TRBJ2-3
cdr3_aa: CASSGEVTDTQYF

v_call: TRBV5-5
j_call: TRBJ2-2
cdr3_aa: CASSLASLAGGSPTGELFF

v_call: TRBV19
j_call: TRBJ2-1
cdr3_aa: CASTEEGAYNEQFF

v_call: TRBV15
j_call: TRBJ2-5
cdr3_aa: CATSRPKLAAISQETQYF

v_call: TRBV12-3/TRBV12-4
j_call: TRBJ1-5
cdr3_aa: CASSLTGGGNQPQHF

v_call: TRBV5-1
j_call: TRBJ2-1
cdr3_aa: CASSLGGTSGRIEQFF

v_call: TRBV24-1
j_call: TRBJ2-2
cdr3_aa: CATRASSNTGELFF

v_call: TRBV24-1
j_call: TRBJ2-1
cdr3_aa: CATQLSPLSVQFF

v_call: TRBV27
j_call: TRBJ1-1
cdr3_aa: CASSFQDRVGNTEAFF

v_call: TRBV6-2/TRBV6-3
j_call: TRBJ2-6
cdr3_aa: CASSKGKPSGANVLTF

v_call: TRBV4-1
j_call: TRBJ2-1
cdr3_aa: CASSQGEIWGSYNEQFF

v_call: TRBV27
j_call: TRBJ2-2
cdr3_aa: CATRGWAGELFF

v_call: TRBV3-1
j_call: TRBJ2-3
cdr3_aa: CASSQDYRITDTQYF

v_call: TRBV7-8
j_call: TRBJ2-3
cdr3_aa: CASRSGRVGVDTQYF

v_call: TRBV5-6
j_call: TRBJ2-1
cdr3_aa: CASSSRGRNEQFF

v_call: TRBV6-2/TRBV6-3
j_call: TRBJ2-1
cdr3_aa: CASSYDSGTEQFF

v_call: TRBV6-5
j_call: TRBJ2-2
cdr3_aa: CASSWDRATGELFF

v_call: TRBV5-6
j_call: TRBJ2-5
cdr3_aa: CASSLSNEETQYF

v_call: TRBV29-1
j_call: TRBJ2-7
cdr3_aa: CSVEQAGGNEQYF

v_call: TRBV12-5
j_call: TRBJ2-5
cdr3_aa: CASGRWGTTQYF

v_call: TRBV11-3
j_call: TRBJ2-2
cdr3_aa: CASSFAVTGELFF

v_call: TRBV11-2
j_call: TRBJ2-5
cdr3_aa: CASSLDGGVGKTQYF

v_call: TRBV3-1
j_call: TRBJ2-2
cdr3_aa: CASSQGLAGVSTGELFF

v_call: TRBV5-1
j_call: TRBJ2-3
cdr3_aa: CASSSPGLATDTQYF